Listed here is a single T cell receptor (beta chain). Trimming cost V 0 bases and J 7 bases, with 15 bases left between them. Germline assignment: CDR1 LGHNT and CDR2 FRNRAP. This CDR3 comprises 15 residues. The data stem from a study of blood T cell repertoires in COVID-19. About the study: PBMCs, B-cell-depleted T cells, or T cells provided the cDNA or gDNA that made up the material.

The Seattle patients joined while their infection was active and were tracked longitudinally afterward. As originally analysed: The assay estimated nucleated cells by amplifying reference gene primers. Profiled with immunoSEQ multiplex PCR; TCRdb holds only in-frame clones, not every one. The V and J calls and clone size are taken from that table; D and trimming were inferred from the DNA. The data show roughly 200,000 clones, less than 85% seen once. The receptor's source is a woman aged 80 or over with COVID-19, enrolled during active disease. This chain links TRBV12-5 with TRBJ1-2; D is possibly TRBD1 (5 bases). Input material: peripheral blood. For the CDR3, the DNA is TGTGCTAGTGGTTTGGTAATCGGCAGGGCGACTGGCTACACCTTC. Translating gives CASGLVIGRATGYTF.